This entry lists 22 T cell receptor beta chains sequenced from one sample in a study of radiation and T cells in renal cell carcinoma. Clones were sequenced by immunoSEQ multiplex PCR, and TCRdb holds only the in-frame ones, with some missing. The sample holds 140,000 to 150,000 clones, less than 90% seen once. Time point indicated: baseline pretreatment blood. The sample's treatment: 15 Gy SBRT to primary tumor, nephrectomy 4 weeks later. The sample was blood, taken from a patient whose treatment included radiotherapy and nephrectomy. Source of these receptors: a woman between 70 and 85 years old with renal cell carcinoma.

This chain's CDR3 is CASSFLPQAGGVETQYF. CDR3 nucleotide sequence: TGTGCCAGCAGTTTCCTTCCCCAGGCAGGGGGCGTTGAGACCCAGTACTTC. This rearrangement joins TRBV27 to TRBJ2-5, with 8 bases lining up with TRBD1. Germline assignment: CDR1 MNHEY and CDR2 SMNVEV (reference sequence). The CDR3 contains 17 residues. Trimming removed 3 bases from V and 5 bases from J; junction bases left unmatched: 14.

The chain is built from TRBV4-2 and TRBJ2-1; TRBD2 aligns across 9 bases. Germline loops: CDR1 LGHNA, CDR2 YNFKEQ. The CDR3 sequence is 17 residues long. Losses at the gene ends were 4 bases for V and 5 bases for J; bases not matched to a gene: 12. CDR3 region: CASSLGASGGRNNEQFF. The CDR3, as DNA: TGTGCCAGCAGCCTAGGAGCGAGCGGGGGGCGGAACAATGAGCAGTTCTTC.

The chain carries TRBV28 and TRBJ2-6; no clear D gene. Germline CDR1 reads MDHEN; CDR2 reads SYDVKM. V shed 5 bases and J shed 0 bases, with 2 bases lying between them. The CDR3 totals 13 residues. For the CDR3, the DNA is TGTGCCAGCAGTCCCTCTGGGGCCAACGTCCTGACTTTC. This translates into CASSPSGANVLTF.

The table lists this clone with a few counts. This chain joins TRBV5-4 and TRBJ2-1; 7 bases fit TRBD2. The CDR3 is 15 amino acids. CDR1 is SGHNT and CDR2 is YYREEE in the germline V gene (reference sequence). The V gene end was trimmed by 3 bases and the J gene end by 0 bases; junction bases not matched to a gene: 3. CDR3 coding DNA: TGTGCCAGCAGCTCTAGGACTAGCTCCTACAATGAGCAGTTCTTC. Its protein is CASSSRTSSYNEQFF.

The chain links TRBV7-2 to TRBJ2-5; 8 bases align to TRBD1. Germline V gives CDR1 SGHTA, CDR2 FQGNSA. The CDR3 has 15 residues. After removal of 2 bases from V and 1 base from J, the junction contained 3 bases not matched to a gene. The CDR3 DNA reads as TGTGCCAGCAGCTTAAGACAGGGGACCCAAGAGACCCAGTACTTC. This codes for CASSLRQGTQETQYF.

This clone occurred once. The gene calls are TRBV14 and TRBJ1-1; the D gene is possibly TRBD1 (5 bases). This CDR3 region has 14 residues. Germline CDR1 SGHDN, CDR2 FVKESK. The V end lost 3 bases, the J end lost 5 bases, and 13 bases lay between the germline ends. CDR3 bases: TGTGCCAGCAGCCAGGGGGGACGTCGAACTGAAGCTTTCTTT. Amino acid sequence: CASSQGGRRTEAFF.

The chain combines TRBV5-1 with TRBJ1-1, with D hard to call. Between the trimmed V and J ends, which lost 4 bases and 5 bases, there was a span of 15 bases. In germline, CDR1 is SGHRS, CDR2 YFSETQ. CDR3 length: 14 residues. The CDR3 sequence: CASSPEIGRTEAFF. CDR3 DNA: TGCGCCAGCAGCCCGGAGATAGGAAGAACTGAAGCTTTCTTT.

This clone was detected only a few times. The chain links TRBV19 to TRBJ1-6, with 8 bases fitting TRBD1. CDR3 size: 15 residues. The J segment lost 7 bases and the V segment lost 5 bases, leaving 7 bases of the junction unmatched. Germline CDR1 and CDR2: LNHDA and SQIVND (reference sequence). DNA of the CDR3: TGTGCCAGTAGTGACAGGGGTCCAGTCAATTCACCCCTCCACTTT. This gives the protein CASSDRGPVNSPLHF.

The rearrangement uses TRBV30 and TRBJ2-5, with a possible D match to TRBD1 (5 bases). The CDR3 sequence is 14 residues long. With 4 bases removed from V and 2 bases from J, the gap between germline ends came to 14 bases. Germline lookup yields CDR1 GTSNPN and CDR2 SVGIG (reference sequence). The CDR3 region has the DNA TGTGCCTGGACTCGACAGCTGCTGCAAGAGACCCAGTACTTC. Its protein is CAWTRQLLQETQYF.

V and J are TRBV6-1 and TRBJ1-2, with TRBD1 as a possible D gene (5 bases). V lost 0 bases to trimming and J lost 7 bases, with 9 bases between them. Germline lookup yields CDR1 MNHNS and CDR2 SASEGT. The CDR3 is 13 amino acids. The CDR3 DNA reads TGTGCCAGCAGTGAAGCTGGCAGGGTTGGCTACACCTTC. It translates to CASSEAGRVGYTF.

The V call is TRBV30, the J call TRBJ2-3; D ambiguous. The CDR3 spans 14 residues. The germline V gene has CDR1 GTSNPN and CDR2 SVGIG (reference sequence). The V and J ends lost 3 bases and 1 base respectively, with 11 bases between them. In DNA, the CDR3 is TGTGCCTGGAGCAGCAGTAGACGCACAGATACGCAGTATTTT. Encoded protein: CAWSSSRRTDTQYF.

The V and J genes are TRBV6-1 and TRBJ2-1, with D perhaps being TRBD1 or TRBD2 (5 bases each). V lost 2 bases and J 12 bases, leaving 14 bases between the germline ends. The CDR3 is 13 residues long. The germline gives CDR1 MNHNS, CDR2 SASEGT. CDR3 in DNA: TGTGCCAGCAGTGAACTCCGGGGCCAGCTGCAGTTCTTC. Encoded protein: CASSELRGQLQFF.

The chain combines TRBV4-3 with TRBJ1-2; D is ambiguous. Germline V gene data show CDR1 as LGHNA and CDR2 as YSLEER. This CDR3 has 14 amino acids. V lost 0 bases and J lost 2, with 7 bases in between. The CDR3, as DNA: TGCGCCAGCAGCCAAGATTTCGGGAACTATGGCTACACCTTC. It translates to CASSQDFGNYGYTF.

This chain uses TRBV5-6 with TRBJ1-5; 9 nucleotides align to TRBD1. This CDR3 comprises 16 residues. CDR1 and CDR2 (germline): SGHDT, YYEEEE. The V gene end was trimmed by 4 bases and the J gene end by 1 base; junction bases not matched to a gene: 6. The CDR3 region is CASSTRTGVSNQPQHF. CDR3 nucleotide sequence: TGTGCCAGCAGCACCCGGACAGGGGTGAGCAATCAGCCCCAGCATTTT.

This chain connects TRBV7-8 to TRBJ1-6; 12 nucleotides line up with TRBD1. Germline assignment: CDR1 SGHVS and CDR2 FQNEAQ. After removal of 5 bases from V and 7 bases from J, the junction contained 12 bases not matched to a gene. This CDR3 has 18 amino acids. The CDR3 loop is CASSPRGGQGARNSPLHF. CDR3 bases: TGTGCCAGCAGCCCCCGGGGGGGACAGGGGGCGCGAAATTCACCCCTCCACTTT.

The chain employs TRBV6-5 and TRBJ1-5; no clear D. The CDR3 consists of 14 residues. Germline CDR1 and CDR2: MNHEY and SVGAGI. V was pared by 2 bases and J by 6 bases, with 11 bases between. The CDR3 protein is CASSYAGFGQPQHF. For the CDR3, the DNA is TGTGCCAGCAGTTACGCGGGGTTTGGTCAGCCCCAGCATTTT.

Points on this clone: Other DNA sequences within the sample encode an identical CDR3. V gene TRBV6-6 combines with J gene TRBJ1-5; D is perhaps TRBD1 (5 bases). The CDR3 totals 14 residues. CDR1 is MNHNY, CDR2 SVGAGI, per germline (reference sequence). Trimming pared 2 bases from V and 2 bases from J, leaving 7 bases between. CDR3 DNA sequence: TGTGCCAGCAGTTACAGGGGTGGCAATCAGCCCCAGCATTTT. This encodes CASSYRGGNQPQHF.

The CDR3 sequence: CASTMDPSSYNEQFF. CDR3 coding DNA: TGTGCCAGCACCATGGACCCGAGCTCCTACAATGAGCAGTTCTTC. The chain couples TRBV6-5 to TRBJ2-1; D is undetermined. CDR1 is MNHEY, CDR2 SVGAGI, per germline. This CDR3 spans 15 amino acids. Trimming removed 7 bases from V and 0 bases from J, with 13 bases in between.

The CDR3 is CATRPYRTQETQYF. DNA for the CDR3: TGTGCCACCAGGCCCTACAGGACGCAAGAGACCCAGTACTTC. This chain links TRBV15 with TRBJ2-5; TRBD1 might be the D (5 bases). Trimming pared 6 bases from V and 2 bases from J, leaving 13 bases between. The CDR3 sequence is 14 residues long. The germline V gene encodes CDR1 LNHNV and CDR2 YYDKDF (reference sequence).

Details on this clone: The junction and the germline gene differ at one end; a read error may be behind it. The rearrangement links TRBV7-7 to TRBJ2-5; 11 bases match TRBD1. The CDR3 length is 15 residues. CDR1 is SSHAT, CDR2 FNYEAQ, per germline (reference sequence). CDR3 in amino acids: CASSSGQGAGETQYF. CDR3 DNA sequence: TGTGCTAGCAGCTCCGGACAGGGGGCAGGGGAGACCCAGTACTTC. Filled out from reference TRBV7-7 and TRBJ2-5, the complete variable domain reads GAGVSQSPRYKVTKRGQDVTLRCDPISSHATLYWYQQALGQGPEFLTYFNYEAQPDKSGLPSDRFSAERPEGSISTLTIQRTEQRDSAMYRCASSSGQGAGETQYFGPGTRLLVL.

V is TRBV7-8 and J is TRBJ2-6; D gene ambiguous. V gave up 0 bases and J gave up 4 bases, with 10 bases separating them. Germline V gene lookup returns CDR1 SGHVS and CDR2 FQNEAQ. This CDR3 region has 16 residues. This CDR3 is CASSLAPPAGANVLTF. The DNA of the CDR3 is TGTGCCAGCAGCTTAGCACCGCCGGCAGGGGCCAACGTCCTGACTTTC.

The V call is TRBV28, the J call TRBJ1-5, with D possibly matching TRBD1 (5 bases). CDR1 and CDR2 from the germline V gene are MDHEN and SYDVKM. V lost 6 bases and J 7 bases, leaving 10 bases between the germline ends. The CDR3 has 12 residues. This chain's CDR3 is CASSSGPQPQHF. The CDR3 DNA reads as TGTGCCAGCAGCTCAGGGCCCCAGCCCCAGCATTTT.